This T cell receptor beta chain was profiled in a study of blood T cells in healthy people across ages. Using a J-beta primer mix together with a sample-barcoded 5' primer, a second PCR was run for roughly 6 to 12 cycles. TCRdb fed the 5' RACE reads into MiXCR, producing one record per CDR3 protein. This sample has 750,000 to 850,000 distinct CDR3 sequences, with 25% found just once. These records were also assigned to another study, of T cells of mothers and their children. Per that paper: Added by the second PCR's M1S primer were sample barcodes and 2-4 random nucleotides. For unrelated pairs as for related ones, thymic selection shapes TCR recombination output similarly.

This TCR derives from a boy between 5 and 17 years old in good health. The sample consisted of blood.

The CDR3 coding sequence is TGTGCCAGCAGCTGGGGGAGGAATCAGCCCCAGCATTTT. The encoded protein is CASSWGRNQPQHF. J is TRBJ1-5 and V is TRBV6-5; tentative D call: TRBD1 (5 bases). From germline, CDR1 is MNHEY and CDR2 SVGAGI. Trimming took 6 bases from V and 4 from J, leaving 10 bases between them. The CDR3 covers 13 residues.